In its sample, the clone carrying this TCR beta chain was seen a few times. These data originate in a study of shared clonotypes between healthy human individuals. Naive-designated CD8 cells lacked CD45RO, were positively enriched for CCR7, and omitted terminally differentiated effector memory CD45RA+ cells. Assay used: immunoSEQ multiplex PCR; TCRdb lists only in-frame clones, some missing. The sample has more than 550,000 clones; roughly nine tenths are singletons. This CDR3 region has 15 residues. The germline V gene encodes CDR1 ENHRY and CDR2 SYGVKD. The V gene end was trimmed by 6 bases and the J gene end by 4 bases; junction bases not matched to a gene: 7.

What was sequenced was naive CD8+ T cells sorted from blood. The source is a man aged 30 to 45 in good health. V usage is TRBV10-3 and J usage is TRBJ2-3, with 10 bases that match TRBD2. The CDR3 region is CAISGTSEDPDTQYF. CDR3 DNA: TGTGCCATCAGCGGGACTAGCGAAGACCCAGATACGCAGTATTTT.